This T cell receptor beta chain was recorded in a study of shared clonotypes between healthy human individuals. Study-wide findings and caveats: Clonotypes shared by all four donors outscored non-shared clonotypes in generation probability.

Germline V CDR1 and CDR2: SEHNR, FQNEAQ (reference sequence). There are 12 residues in the CDR3. Trimming pared 5 bases from V and 7 bases from J, leaving 11 bases between. The assay ran at deep level. Authors' methods: Junction-only sequences without quality scores were provided by ImmunoSEQ, so filtering was different. Sequencing was performed with immunoSEQ multiplex PCR; in TCRdb, only in-frame clones are kept and a portion is missing. The D gene and trimming were derived from the DNA, and the V and J assignments and clone size from that table. The repertoire includes some 1 million clones, about 80% of them detected once, and about 1.5% sits in the top ten. This clone was counted a few times. Its antigen is undetermined.

The chain couples TRBV7-9 to TRBJ2-5, with unresolved D. The TCR comes from a man between 18 and 35 years old in good health. Sequenced sample: memory CD4+ T cells sorted from blood. Subset of the sample: CD45RA-negative fraction. This CDR3 reads CASSVAPATQYF. The CDR3 coding sequence is TGTGCCAGCAGCGTTGCCCCGGCGACCCAGTACTTC.